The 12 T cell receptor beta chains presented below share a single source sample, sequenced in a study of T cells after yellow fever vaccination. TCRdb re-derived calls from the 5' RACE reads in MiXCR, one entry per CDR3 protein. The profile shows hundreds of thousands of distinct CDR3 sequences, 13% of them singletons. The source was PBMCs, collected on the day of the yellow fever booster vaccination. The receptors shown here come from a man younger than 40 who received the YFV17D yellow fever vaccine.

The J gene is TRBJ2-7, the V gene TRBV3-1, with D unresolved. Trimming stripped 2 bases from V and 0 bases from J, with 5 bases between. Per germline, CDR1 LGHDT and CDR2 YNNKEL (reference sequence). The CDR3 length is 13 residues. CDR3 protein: CASSQYASYEQYF. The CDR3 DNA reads TGTGCCAGCAGCCAATATGCCTCCTACGAGCAGTACTTC.

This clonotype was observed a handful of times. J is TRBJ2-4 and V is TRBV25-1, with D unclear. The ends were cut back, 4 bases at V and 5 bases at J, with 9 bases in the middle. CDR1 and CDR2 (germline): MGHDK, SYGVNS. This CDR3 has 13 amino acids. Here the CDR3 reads CASSAGRENIQYF. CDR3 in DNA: TGTGCCAGCAGTGCCGGACGGGAAAACATTCAGTACTTC.

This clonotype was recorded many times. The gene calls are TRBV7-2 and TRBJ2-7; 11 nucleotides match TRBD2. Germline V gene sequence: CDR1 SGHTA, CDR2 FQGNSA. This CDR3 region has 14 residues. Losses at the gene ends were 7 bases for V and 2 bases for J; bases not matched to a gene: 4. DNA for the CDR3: TGTGCCAGCACCCGACTAGCGGGGACCTACGAGCAGTACTTC. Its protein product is CASTRLAGTYEQYF.

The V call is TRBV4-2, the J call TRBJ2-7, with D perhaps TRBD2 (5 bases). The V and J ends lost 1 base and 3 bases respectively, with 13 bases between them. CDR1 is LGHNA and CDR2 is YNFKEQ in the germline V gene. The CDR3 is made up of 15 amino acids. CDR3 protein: CASSQGGSGFYEQYF. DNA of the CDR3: TGTGCCAGCAGCCAAGGTGGGAGCGGTTTCTACGAGCAGTACTTC.

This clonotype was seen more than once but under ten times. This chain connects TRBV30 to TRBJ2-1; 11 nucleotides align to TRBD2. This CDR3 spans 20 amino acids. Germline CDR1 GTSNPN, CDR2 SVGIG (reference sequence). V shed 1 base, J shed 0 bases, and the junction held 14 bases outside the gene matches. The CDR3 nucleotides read TGTGCCTGGAGTGGGTTTAGGAGACTAGCGGGATTAAGCTCCTACAATGAGCAGTTCTTC. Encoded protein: CAWSGFRRLAGLSSYNEQFF.

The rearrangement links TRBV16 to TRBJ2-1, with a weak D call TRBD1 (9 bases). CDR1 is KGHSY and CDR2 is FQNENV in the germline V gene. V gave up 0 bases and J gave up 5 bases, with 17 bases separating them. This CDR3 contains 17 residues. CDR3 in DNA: TGTGCCAGCAGCCAATCACCGGGAGGGGACAGGGACAATGAGCAGTTCTTC. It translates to CASSQSPGGDRDNEQFF.

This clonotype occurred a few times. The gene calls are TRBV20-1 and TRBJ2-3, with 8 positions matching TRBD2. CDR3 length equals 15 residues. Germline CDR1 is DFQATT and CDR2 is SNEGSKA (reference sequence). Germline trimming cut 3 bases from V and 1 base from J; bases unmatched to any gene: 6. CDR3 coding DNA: TGCAGTGCTAGCGGGAGGGCCTGGGGCACAGATACGCAGTATTTT. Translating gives CSASGRAWGTDTQYF.

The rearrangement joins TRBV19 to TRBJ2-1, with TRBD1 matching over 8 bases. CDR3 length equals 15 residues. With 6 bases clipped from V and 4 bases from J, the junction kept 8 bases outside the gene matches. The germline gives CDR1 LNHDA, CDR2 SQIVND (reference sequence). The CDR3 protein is CASRSGTGAYNEQFF. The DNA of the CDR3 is TGTGCCAGTAGATCCGGGACAGGAGCTTACAATGAGCAGTTCTTC.

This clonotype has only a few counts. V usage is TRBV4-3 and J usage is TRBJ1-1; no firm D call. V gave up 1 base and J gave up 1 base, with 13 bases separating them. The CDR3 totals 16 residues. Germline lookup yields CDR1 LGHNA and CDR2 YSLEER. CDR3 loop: CASSQGYGLKNTEAFF. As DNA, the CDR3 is TGCGCCAGCAGCCAAGGTTACGGACTGAAGAACACTGAAGCTTTCTTT.

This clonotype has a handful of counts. Written as DNA, the CDR3 is TGTGCCAGCAGCCCGCTAGGGGAATGGAGCTCCTACAATGAGCAGTTCTTC. It yields the protein CASSPLGEWSSYNEQFF. The V gene is TRBV5-6, the J gene TRBJ2-1; D may be TRBD1 (5 bases). Trimming took 4 bases from V and 0 from J, leaving 17 bases between them. In germline, CDR1 is SGHDT, CDR2 YYEEEE. The CDR3 extends over 17 amino acids.

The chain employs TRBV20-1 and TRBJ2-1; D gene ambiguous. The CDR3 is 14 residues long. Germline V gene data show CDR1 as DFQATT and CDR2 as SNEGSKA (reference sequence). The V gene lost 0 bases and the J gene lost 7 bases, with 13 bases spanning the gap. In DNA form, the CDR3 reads TGCAGTGCTAGAGATATAAGAGCATCGAATGAGCAGTTCTTC. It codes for CSARDIRASNEQFF.

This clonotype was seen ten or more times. CDR3 nucleotides: TGTGCCAGCAGTAAGGGACAGAAGACCTACGAGCAGTACTTC. This translates into CASSKGQKTYEQYF. The chain combines TRBV6-1 with TRBJ2-7, with TRBD1 matching over 7 bases. The CDR3 has 14 amino acids. The trim removed 5 bases at V and 2 bases at J, leaving 6 bases unmatched. In germline, CDR1 is MNHNS, CDR2 SASEGT.